This TCR beta chain was identified during a study of early T cells in non-severe SARS-CoV-2 infection. Study-wide points: Using VDJdb, the matching emphasized anti-spike CD8 responses while missing private and CD4 specificities.

This clonotype was picked up many times. As yet, its antigen is unknown. Trimming pared 2 bases from V and 1 base from J, leaving 14 bases between. The CDR3 consists of 17 residues. From germline, CDR1 is KGHSH and CDR2 LQKENI. Unique molecular identifiers were attached to individual cDNA molecules. Each CDR3 protein gets one entry after TCRdb re-called the 5' RACE reads with MiXCR. Of about 81,000 distinct CDR3 sequences in the sample, roughly 6% were seen once. The chain uses TRBV18 and TRBJ1-4; D remains unclear. The sequenced sample consisted of whole blood. The clonotype originates from an adult who was a healthcare worker with PCR-confirmed SARS-CoV-2 infection or an uninfected control (not recorded which). The CDR3 DNA reads TGTGCCAGCTCACCAGCGAGTGTGGTTGTAACTAATGAAAAACTGTTTTTT. Its translation: CASSPASVVVTNEKLFF.